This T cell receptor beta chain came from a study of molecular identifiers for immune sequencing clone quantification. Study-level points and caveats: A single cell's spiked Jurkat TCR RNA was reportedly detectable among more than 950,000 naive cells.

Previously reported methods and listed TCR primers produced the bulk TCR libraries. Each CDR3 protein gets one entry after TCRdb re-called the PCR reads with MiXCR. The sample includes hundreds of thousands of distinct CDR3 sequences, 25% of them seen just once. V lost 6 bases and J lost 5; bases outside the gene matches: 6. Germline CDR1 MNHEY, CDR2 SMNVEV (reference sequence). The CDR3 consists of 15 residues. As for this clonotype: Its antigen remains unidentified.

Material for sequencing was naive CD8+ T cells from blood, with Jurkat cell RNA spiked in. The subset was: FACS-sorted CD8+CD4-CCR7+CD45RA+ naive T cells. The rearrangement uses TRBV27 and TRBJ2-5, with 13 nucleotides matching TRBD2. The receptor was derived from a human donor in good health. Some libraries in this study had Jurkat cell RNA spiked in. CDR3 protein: CASRLAGGPVETQYF. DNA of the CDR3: TGTGCCAGCAGACTAGCGGGAGGGCCGGTGGAGACCCAGTACTTC.